Listed below are T cell receptor beta chains from one sample, sequenced in a study of beta chain features in type 1 diabetes. Generated by immunoSEQ multiplex PCR, the TCRdb table keeps only in-frame clones and is missing some. This sample yields 50,000 to 70,000 clones, of which about 50% are seen a single time; 2% to 3% belongs to the top ten. The sequencing sample was made of Tregs from blood. Receptor source: a woman in her thirties or forties with type 1 diabetes. The CDR3 runs from the conserved cysteine through the conserved F or W. Each record gives: V gene, D gene, J gene, clone size, CDR3 protein, CDR3 DNA. D genes are given only for firm matches. Clone size is not always given. Where it is, it says once, few, many or a class for expanded clones.

>TRBV25-1|.|TRBJ1-2|few
CASVDSINGYYTF
TGTGCCAGCGTGGACAGCATTAATGGCTACTACACCTTC
>TRBV19|.|TRBJ2-2|few
CASSIGRRPGELFF
TGTGCCAGTAGTATAGGGAGGCGGCCCGGGGAGCTGTTTTTT
>TRBV10-3|TRBD1|TRBJ1-4|.
CAIKREGAYEKLFF
TGTGCCATCAAACGGGAGGGGGCGTATGAAAAACTGTTTTTT
>TRBV7-9|TRBD1|TRBJ1-5|few
CASSLGQGSNQPQHF
TGTGCCAGCAGCTTAGGACAGGGCAGCAATCAGCCCCAGCATTTT
>TRBV6-6|.|TRBJ1-1|few
CASIWEGIGTEAFF
TGTGCCAGCATATGGGAGGGAATAGGCACTGAAGCTTTCTTT
>TRBV6-5|.|TRBJ1-2|.
CASRPPTGWDYGYTF
TGTGCCAGCAGACCCCCGACAGGATGGGACTATGGCTACACCTTC
>TRBV29-1|TRBD2|TRBJ2-1|few
CSVPSEGLAGVNSYNEQFF
TGCAGCGTCCCCTCCGAGGGACTAGCGGGAGTTAATTCCTACAATGAGCAGTTCTTC
>TRBV19|TRBD2|TRBJ2-1|few
CASSPIPGLAGRSYNEQFF
TGTGCCAGTAGCCCTATTCCGGGACTAGCGGGGCGCTCCTACAATGAGCAGTTCTTC
>TRBV2|TRBD1|TRBJ1-1|few
CASSGQGRTEAFF
TGTGCCAGCAGTGGACAGGGACGAACTGAAGCTTTCTTT
>TRBV7-2|.|TRBJ2-5|.
CASSVVSLRGQETQYF
TGTGCCAGCAGCGTAGTATCTCTGCGGGGCCAAGAGACCCAGTACTTC
>TRBV10-3|TRBD1|TRBJ2-7|.
CASQRTGGTYEQYF
TGTGCCTCCCAGAGGACAGGGGGTACCTACGAGCAGTACTTC
>TRBV5-1|.|TRBJ1-5|.
CASSLLGRGPQHF
TGCGCCAGCAGCTTGTTGGGGCGCGGGCCCCAGCATTTT
>TRBV28|TRBD2|TRBJ2-1|.
CASRASGGGNEQFF
TGTGCCAGCAGGGCTAGCGGGGGGGGGAATGAGCAGTTCTTC
>TRBV6-6|.|TRBJ2-1|.
CASRPITGWEQFF
TGTGCCAGCAGACCCATTACAGGGTGGGAGCAGTTCTTC
>TRBV30|TRBD1|TRBJ1-2|.
CAWSVFLDRGGGYTF
TGTGCCTGGAGTGTCTTCCTAGACAGGGGAGGAGGCTACACCTTC
>TRBV28|.|TRBJ1-1|few
CASSIPSAEAFF
TGTGCCAGCAGTATCCCTAGCGCTGAAGCTTTCTTT
>TRBV7-9|TRBD2|TRBJ2-4|.
CASSLEPGTSYIQYF
TGTGCCAGCAGCTTAGAACCCGGGACTAGCTACATTCAGTACTTC
>TRBV7-2|TRBD2|TRBJ2-1|few
CASSLRAGGRYEQFF
TGTGCCAGCAGTTTAAGAGCGGGGGGGCGCTATGAGCAGTTCTTC
>TRBV2|.|TRBJ1-2|.
CASNSYSGYTF
TGTGCCAGCAATTCCTACTCTGGCTACACCTTC
>TRBV2|.|TRBJ1-5|.
CASSPTGNQPQHF
TGTGCCAGCAGCCCCACGGGGAATCAGCCCCAGCATTTT